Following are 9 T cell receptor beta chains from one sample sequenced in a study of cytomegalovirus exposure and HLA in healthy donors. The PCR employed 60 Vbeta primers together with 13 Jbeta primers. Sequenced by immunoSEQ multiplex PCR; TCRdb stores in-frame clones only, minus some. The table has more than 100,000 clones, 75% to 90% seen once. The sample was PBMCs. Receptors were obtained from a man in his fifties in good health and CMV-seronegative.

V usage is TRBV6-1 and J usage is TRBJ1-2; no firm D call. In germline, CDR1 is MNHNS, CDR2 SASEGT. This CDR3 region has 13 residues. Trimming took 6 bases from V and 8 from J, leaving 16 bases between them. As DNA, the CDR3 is TGTGCCAGCAGCTTAGAGGCCCTGCGGGGCTACACCTTC. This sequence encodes CASSLEALRGYTF.

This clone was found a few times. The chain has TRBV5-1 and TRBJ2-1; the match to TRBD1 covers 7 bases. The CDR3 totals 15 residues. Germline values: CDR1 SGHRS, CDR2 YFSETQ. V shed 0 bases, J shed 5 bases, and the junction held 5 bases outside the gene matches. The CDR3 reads CASSLGQGVHNEQFF. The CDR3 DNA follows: TGCGCCAGCAGCTTGGGACAGGGCGTTCACAATGAGCAGTTCTTC. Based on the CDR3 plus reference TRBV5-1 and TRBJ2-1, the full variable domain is KAGVTQTPRYLIKTRGQQVTLSCSPISGHRSVSWYQQTPGQGLQFLFEYFSETQRNKGNFPGRFSGRQFSNSRSEMNVSTLELGDSALYLCASSLGQGVHNEQFFGPGTRLTVL.

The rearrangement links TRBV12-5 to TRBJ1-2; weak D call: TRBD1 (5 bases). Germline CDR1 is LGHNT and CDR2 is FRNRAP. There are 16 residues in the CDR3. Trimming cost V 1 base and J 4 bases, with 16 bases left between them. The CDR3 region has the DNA TGTGCTAGTGGTTTGGATTTCCCCCAAGGGGTCTATGGCTACACCTTC. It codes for CASGLDFPQGVYGYTF.

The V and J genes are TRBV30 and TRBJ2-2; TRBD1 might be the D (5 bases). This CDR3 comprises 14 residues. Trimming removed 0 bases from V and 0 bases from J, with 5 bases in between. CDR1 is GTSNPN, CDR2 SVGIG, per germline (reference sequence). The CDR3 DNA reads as TGTGCCTGGAGTGTGACAGCGAACACCGGGGAGCTGTTTTTT. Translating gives CAWSVTANTGELFF.

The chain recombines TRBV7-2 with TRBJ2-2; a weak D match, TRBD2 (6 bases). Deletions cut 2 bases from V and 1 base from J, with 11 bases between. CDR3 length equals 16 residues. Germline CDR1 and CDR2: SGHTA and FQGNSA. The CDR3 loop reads CASSLIGSGNTGELFF. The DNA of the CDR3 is TGTGCCAGCAGCTTAATAGGTAGCGGGAACACCGGGGAGCTGTTTTTT.

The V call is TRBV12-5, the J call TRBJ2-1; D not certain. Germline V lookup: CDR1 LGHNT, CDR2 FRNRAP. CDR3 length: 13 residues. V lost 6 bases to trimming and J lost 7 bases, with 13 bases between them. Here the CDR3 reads CASGLNIENEQFF. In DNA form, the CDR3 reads TGTGCTAGTGGCTTAAATATAGAGAATGAGCAGTTCTTC.

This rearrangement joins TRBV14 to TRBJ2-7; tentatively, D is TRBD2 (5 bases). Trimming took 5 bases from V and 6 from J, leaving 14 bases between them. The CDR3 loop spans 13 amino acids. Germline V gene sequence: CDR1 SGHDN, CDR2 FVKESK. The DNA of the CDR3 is TGTGCCAGCAGCTCCACCACGGGGAGCGAGCAGTACTTC. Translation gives CASSSTTGSEQYF.

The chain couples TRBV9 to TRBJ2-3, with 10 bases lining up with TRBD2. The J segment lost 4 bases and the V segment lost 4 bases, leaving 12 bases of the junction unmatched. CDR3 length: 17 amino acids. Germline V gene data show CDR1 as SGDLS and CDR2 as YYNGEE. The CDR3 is CASSPRKASGRADTQYF. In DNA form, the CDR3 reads TGTGCCAGCAGCCCCCGTAAGGCTAGCGGGAGAGCAGATACGCAGTATTTT.

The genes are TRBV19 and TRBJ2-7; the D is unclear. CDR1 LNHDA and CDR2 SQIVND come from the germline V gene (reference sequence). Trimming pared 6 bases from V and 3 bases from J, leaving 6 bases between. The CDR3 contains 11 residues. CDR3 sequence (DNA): TGTGCCAGTAGGTCCAGCTACGAGCAGTACTTC. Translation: CASRSSYEQYF.